This T cell receptor beta chain emerged from a study of blood T cell repertoires in COVID-19. Study-level information: Samples representing acute and convalescent COVID-19 were sourced from the United States, Italy and Spain. In each case, the material was cDNA or gDNA derived from T cells, B-cell-depleted T cells, or PBMCs.

V was trimmed by 5 bases and J by 0 bases, leaving 18 bases between them. CDR3 length: 17 amino acids. Germline V gene data show CDR1 as LGHNA and CDR2 as YSLEER. Seattle cases were enrolled at active infection and followed longitudinally. Per the authors' pipeline: From reference gene primer amplification, estimates of nucleated cell counts were derived. Some clones are missing from TCRdb's copy, which holds only in-frame ones; the method was immunoSEQ multiplex PCR. From that table come the V and J calls and clone size; the DNA was used to work out D and trimming. The sample lists 350,000 to 450,000 clones, less than 90% occurring once.

The chain joins TRBV4-3 to TRBJ2-3; D is possibly TRBD2 (5 bases). This receptor was taken from a woman aged 60-75 years with COVID-19, enrolled during active disease. Sequenced: peripheral blood. In DNA form, the CDR3 reads TGCGCCAGCAGCACGAACCCGAGCGGAACTAGCACAGATACGCAGTATTTT. Its protein product is CASSTNPSGTSTDTQYF.